This T cell receptor (beta chain) stems from a study of blood T cell repertoires in COVID-19. Looking at the study overall: Both acute and convalescent COVID-19 samples were obtained from the United States, Italy and Spain. The cDNA or gDNA used as material had been derived from T cells, B-cell-depleted T cells, or PBMCs.

Original processing notes: For nucleated cells, counts were estimated from reference gene primer amplification. Repertoires were generated with immunoSEQ multiplex PCR, while TCRdb's copy carries only in-frame clones and drops some. V and J calls and clone size follow that table, whereas D and trimming were derived from the DNA. The sample comprises about 180,000 clones, 70% to 90% of which are singletons, and over 2.5% rests with the top ten. V lost 6 bases, J lost 5 bases, and 13 bases lay in between. CDR1 and CDR2 (germline): MGHRA, YSYEKL. The CDR3 length is 13 residues. This receptor was identified in a man aged 55 to 69 with acute or convalescent COVID-19. The specimen was peripheral blood. The gene calls are TRBV4-1 and TRBJ1-1, with a weak D call TRBD1 (6 bases). The CDR3 nucleotides are TGCGCCAGCAGGGCGTCCCAGGGGACTGAAGCTTTCTTT. Amino acids: CASRASQGTEAFF.